These 19 T cell receptor beta chains came from one sample sequenced in a study of OX40 agonist ivuxolimab in advanced cancers. Profiling relied on immunoSEQ multiplex PCR, and the TCRdb table lists in-frame clones only, not all of them. The data hold 55,000 to 80,000 clones, with 81% observed a single time. The source was CD4+ or CD8+ T cells sorted from blood, collected in a trial of the OX40 agonist ivuxolimab. The receptors originated from an adult with an advanced solid tumor such as melanoma, head and neck, liver or kidney cancer.

The chain is built from TRBV2 and TRBJ1-1; D is undetermined. The CDR3 length is 14 residues. V dropped 2 bases and J dropped 2 bases, with 9 bases sitting between them. CDR1 SNHLY and CDR2 FYNNEI come from the germline V gene. CDR3 bases: TGTGCCAGCAGTGAATCCTCCTCAAACACTGAAGCTTTCTTT. Translated, it gives CASSESSSNTEAFF.

This clone was observed a single time. This sequence joins TRBV7-2 and TRBJ2-3; 9 positions agree with TRBD2. There are 16 residues in the CDR3. Germline assignment: CDR1 SGHTA and CDR2 FQGNSA. The ends lost 1 base at V and 6 bases at J; junction bases unmatched: 8. CDR3 region: CASSLVDSGGPDTQYF. The CDR3 DNA follows: TGTGCCAGCAGCTTAGTGGATAGCGGGGGCCCGGATACGCAGTATTTT.

The V gene is TRBV9, the J gene TRBJ1-2, with D uncertain. This CDR3 is built from 14 residues. With 0 bases removed from V and 4 bases from J, the gap between germline ends came to 10 bases. Germline V CDR1 and CDR2: SGDLS, YYNGEE. The CDR3 DNA is TGTGCCAGCAGCGTAGACAGCAGCGTCTATGGCTACACCTTC. Protein sequence: CASSVDSSVYGYTF.

V is TRBV30 and J is TRBJ2-6, with D possibly being TRBD1 (6 bases). The ends were cut back, 1 base at V and 0 bases at J, with 10 bases in the middle. This CDR3 is 16 amino acids long. The V gene's germline CDR1 is GTSNPN and CDR2 SVGIG (reference sequence). Here the CDR3 DNA reads TGTGCCTGGAGTGAGGGACACAACTCTGGGGCCAACGTCCTGACTTTC. It yields the protein CAWSEGHNSGANVLTF. The entire variable domain, with the rest obtained from reference TRBV30 and TRBJ2-6, is as follows: SQTIHQWPATLVQPVGSPLSLECTVEGTSNPNLYWYRQAAGRGLQLLFYSVGIGQISSEVPQNLSASRPQDRQFILSSKKLLLSDSGFYLCAWSEGHNSGANVLTFGAGSRLTVL.

The CDR3 protein is CSVTKGRGVYGYTF. DNA of the CDR3: TGCAGCGTGACAAAGGGGCGCGGGGTCTATGGCTACACCTTC. The chain uses TRBV29-1 and TRBJ1-2, with D tentatively TRBD1 (5 bases). V was shortened by 6 bases and J by 4 bases, with 18 bases between the two germline ends. The CDR3 covers 14 residues. Germline CDR1 is SQVTM and CDR2 is ANQGSEA.

This clone was seen a few times. The rearrangement uses TRBV5-1 and TRBJ1-2; possibly TRBD1 for D (5 bases). This CDR3 is built from 16 residues. Germline loops: CDR1 SGHRS, CDR2 YFSETQ. Trimming cost V 3 bases and J 6 bases, with 21 bases left between them. CDR3 in amino acids: CASSSGPEGRGDGYTF. The CDR3 DNA is TGCGCCAGCAGCTCGGGTCCTGAGGGGCGAGGGGATGGCTACACCTTC. Full variable domain (missing parts from reference TRBV5-1 and TRBJ1-2): KAGVTQTPRYLIKTRGQQVTLSCSPISGHRSVSWYQQTPGQGLQFLFEYFSETQRNKGNFPGRFSGRQFSNSRSEMNVSTLELGDSALYLCASSSGPEGRGDGYTFGSGTRLTVV.

In its sample, this clone was seen once. The chain recombines TRBV7-8 with TRBJ2-7; D not resolved. Germline V CDR1 and CDR2: SGHVS, FQNEAQ. There are 11 residues in the CDR3. Trimming removed 0 bases at V and 7 bases at J, with 4 bases between. CDR3 protein: CASSLAGEQYF. CDR3 nucleotides: TGTGCCAGCAGCTTAGCAGGGGAGCAGTACTTC.

The chain joins TRBV7-9 to TRBJ2-5; D might be TRBD1 or TRBD2, each matching 5 bases. Trimming pared 1 base from V and 11 bases from J, leaving 14 bases between. Germline lookup yields CDR1 SEHNR and CDR2 FQNEAQ (reference sequence). This CDR3 is built from 13 residues. The CDR3 DNA is TGTGCCAGCAGCTTAGGGGTCGGGACGGAGCAGTACTTC. Amino acids: CASSLGVGTEQYF.

This clone has a handful of counts. The chain has TRBV7-3 and TRBJ2-2, with 9 bases fitting TRBD2. The CDR3 sequence is 15 residues long. The germline gives CDR1 SGHTA, CDR2 FQGTGA. The V segment lost 6 bases and the J segment 5 bases; nucleotides outside the gene matches: 7. DNA for the CDR3: TGTGCCAGCAGATCTAGCGGGGTTGAAACCGGGGAGCTGTTTTTT. Its translation is CASRSSGVETGELFF.

This clone was counted only a few times. The chain links TRBV29-1 to TRBJ2-2; 11 bases fit TRBD1. The trim removed 6 bases at V and 7 bases at J, leaving 10 bases unmatched. The germline V gene has CDR1 SQVTM and CDR2 ANQGSEA. This CDR3 region has 15 residues. CDR3 bases: TGCAGCGTAGACAGCGGACAGGGGGCAGACGGGGAGCTGTTTTTT. Translated, it gives CSVDSGQGADGELFF.

The rearrangement joins TRBV19 to TRBJ2-6; unclear D gene. The CDR3 has 15 amino acids. Germline CDR1 LNHDA, CDR2 SQIVND (reference sequence). Trimming cost V 7 bases and J 0 bases, with 10 bases left between them. The CDR3 DNA follows: TGTGCCAGTACCCCGGGCCGCTCTGGGGCCAACGTCCTGACTTTC. This gives the protein CASTPGRSGANVLTF.

As regards this clone: The same CDR3 is also encoded by other DNA sequences in this sample. DNA of the CDR3: TGTGCCAGCAGCCGGGACAGCGCTGAAGCTTTCTTT. This codes for CASSRDSAEAFF. This chain connects TRBV11-2 to TRBJ1-1; 7 bases line up with TRBD1. The germline gives CDR1 SGHAT, CDR2 FQNNGV. CDR3 length equals 12 residues. V was clipped by 5 bases and J by 6 bases; unmatched bases: 3.

The genes are TRBV27 and TRBJ1-2; the D is unclear. CDR3 length: 14 amino acids. Trimming left V 2 bases short and J 4 bases short, with 11 bases between. In germline, CDR1 is MNHEY, CDR2 SMNVEV (reference sequence). In nucleotides, the CDR3 is TGTGCCAGCAGTTTAGGGAATGGCGGCTATGGCTACACCTTC. This translates into CASSLGNGGYGYTF.

This clone was detected once. CDR3 amino acids: CASSNDRLYGYTF. The CDR3 DNA is TGTGCCAGTAGTAATGACAGACTCTATGGCTACACCTTC. The chain recombines TRBV19 with TRBJ1-2, with D perhaps TRBD1 (5 bases). V lost 4 bases to trimming and J lost 4 bases, with 10 bases between them. Germline V CDR1 and CDR2: LNHDA, SQIVND (reference sequence). The length of the CDR3 is 13 residues.

This clone appeared a single time. The V call is TRBV30, the J call TRBJ1-2, with 7 bases identical to TRBD1. Germline-derived CDR1 and CDR2 are GTSNPN and SVGIG (reference sequence). This CDR3 region has 12 residues. The junction had 4 bases not matched to a gene; V was cut back by 5 bases and J by 4 bases. The CDR3 nucleotides are TGTGCCTGGGAGACAGGGACCTATGGCTACACCTTC. As protein: CAWETGTYGYTF.

The chain is built from TRBV11-2 and TRBJ1-3; no definite D call. The CDR3 runs to 12 residues. The V end was cut by 5 bases, the J end by 8 bases, with 10 bases between. CDR1 is SGHAT and CDR2 is FQNNGV in the germline V gene. CDR3 sequence: CASSARLDTIYF. The CDR3 coding sequence is TGTGCCAGCAGCGCGCGCCTTGACACCATATATTTT.

J is TRBJ1-6 and V is TRBV28, with D tentatively TRBD1 (6 bases). Per germline, CDR1 MDHEN and CDR2 SYDVKM. The CDR3 has 15 amino acids. V lost 10 bases, J lost 7 bases, and 20 bases lay in between. CDR3 nucleotide sequence: TGTGCCACCTCGAGCCCAGGGGCGACGAATTCACCCCTCCACTTT. Amino acid sequence: CATSSPGATNSPLHF.

The CDR3 coding sequence is TGTGCCAGCAGCTCCGGGACAGGGAATGAAAAACTGTTTTTT. Protein product: CASSSGTGNEKLFF. The chain links TRBV7-9 to TRBJ1-4; 9 positions agree with TRBD1. The V gene's germline CDR1 is SEHNR and CDR2 FQNEAQ (reference sequence). This CDR3 has 14 residues. The junction had 2 bases not matched to a gene; V was cut back by 4 bases and J by 5 bases.

J is TRBJ2-6 and V is TRBV5-8; TRBD1 is a possible D gene (5 bases). CDR1 is SGHTS and CDR2 is YDEGEE in the germline V gene. The CDR3 contains 15 residues. Trimming stripped 4 bases from V and 0 bases from J, with 8 bases between. The CDR3 is CASSITGSGANVLTF. Written as DNA, the CDR3 is TGTGCCAGCAGCATAACAGGCTCTGGGGCCAACGTCCTGACTTTC.